Given below is one T cell receptor (beta chain) in context. The data are from a study of OX40 agonist ivuxolimab in advanced cancers. This CDR3 has 17 residues. Trimming at V came to 3 bases and at J to 4 bases, leaving 9 bases not matched to a gene. The germline gives CDR1 MNHEY, CDR2 SMNVEV (reference sequence). Profiled with immunoSEQ multiplex PCR; TCRdb holds only in-frame clones, not every one. The data hold roughly 70,000 clones, with roughly nine tenths observed a single time. V is TRBV27 and J is TRBJ2-2, with 9 bases lining up with TRBD1. Source: CD4+ or CD8+ T cells sorted from blood, taken in a trial of the OX40 agonist ivuxolimab. This clonotype was obtained from an adult with an advanced solid tumor such as melanoma, head and neck, liver or kidney cancer. CDR3 region: CASSFSAGQGTTGELFF. CDR3 nucleotide sequence: TGTGCCAGCAGTTTTTCAGCGGGACAGGGAACCACCGGGGAGCTGTTTTTT.